Listed below are T cell receptor beta chains from one sample, sequenced in a study of cytomegalovirus exposure and HLA in healthy donors. Here immunoSEQ multiplex PCR was the method, and the copy in TCRdb shows in-frame clones only, minus some. In the table there are 90,000 to 100,000 clones, over 65% of which are singletons. What was sequenced was PBMCs. The receptors shown here come from a man aged 60-69 years in good health and CMV-seropositive. Each CDR3 is given with its conserved first and last residue. The D gene is left open where the match is weak. Not every row has a clone size; where given, it reads once, few, many or a size class.

15 TRBJ2-1 TRBV18 - - TGTGCCAGCTCAGGGGGGGCCAGCTCCTACAATGAGCAGTTCTTC CASSGGASSYNEQFF
15 TRBJ2-5 TRBV7-2 - - TGTGCCAGCAGCCCAGGGACTCCTAACCAAGAGACCCAGTACTTC CASSPGTPNQETQYF
17 TRBJ1-6 TRBV10-3 TRBD1 - TGTGCCATCAGTGACCCGGACAGGGGACCCCTCAATTCACCCCTCCACTTT CAISDPDRGPLNSPLHF
15 TRBJ2-2 TRBV6-4 TRBD1 - TGTGCCAGCAGTGTAACGGGACAGGGGACCGGGGAGCTGTTTTTT CASSVTGQGTGELFF
14 TRBJ1-3 TRBV6-5 - - TGTGCCAGCAGTTACTCGAGCTCTGGAAACACCATATATTTT CASSYSSSGNTIYF
17 TRBJ2-1 TRBV11-2 - - TGTGCCAGCAGCTTAGAGTTCTTGACCAGGGGGGACAATGAGCAGTTCTTC CASSLEFLTRGDNEQFF
16 TRBJ2-3 TRBV28 - - TGTGCCAGCAGTTCCCGACTAGTACCCCCGGTAGATACGCAGTATTTT CASSSRLVPPVDTQYF
15 TRBJ1-6 TRBV6-6 - - TGTGCCAGCAGTTCCCCGACAGTGTATAATTCACCCCTCCACTTT CASSSPTVYNSPLHF
14 TRBJ1-3 TRBV7-8 - - TGTGCCAGCAGCTTAGGTAGTGATGGAAACACCATATATTTT CASSLGSDGNTIYF
12 TRBJ1-6 TRBV30 - - TGTGCCTCGGCTACAGGCGGTGGGCCCCTCCACTTT CASATGGGPLHF
17 TRBJ1-4 TRBV5-6 - - TGTGCCAGCAGCTTGGAGGTGTTTGGGCAGAATAATGAAAAACTGTTTTTT CASSLEVFGQNNEKLFF
14 TRBJ2-7 TRBV6-5 - few TGTGCCAGCAGCAAACAGGGAAGGGGCTACGAGCAGTACTTC CASSKQGRGYEQYF
14 TRBJ2-7 TRBV5-1 TRBD1 - TGCGCCAGCAGCTTAGGACAGGTGGGTTACGAGCAGTACTTC CASSLGQVGYEQYF
14 TRBJ2-2 TRBV10-1 - - TGCGCCAGCAGTGATTTGACTAACGCCGGGGAGCTGTTTTTT CASSDLTNAGELFF
15 TRBJ2-4 TRBV2 - once TGTGCCAGCAGTGAAGCTGGATCAGGGGTCTACATTCAGTACTTC CASSEAGSGVYIQYF
15 TRBJ2-5 TRBV5-4 - - TGTGCCAGCTCCTCAAAACAGCGGGTTCAAGAGACCCAGTACTTC CASSSKQRVQETQYF
17 TRBJ2-2 TRBV27 TRBD1 - TGTGCCAGCAAAGAGACAGGGTTACACGGGAACACCGGGGAGCTGTTTTTT CASKETGLHGNTGELFF
15 TRBJ2-7 TRBV5-1 TRBD2 once TGCGCCAGCAGCTTGGAGAGTGGGGGGGGCTACGAGCAGTACTTC CASSLESGGGYEQYF
13 TRBJ2-5 TRBV6-1 - - TGTGCCAGCAGCCTCGGGGGGCCCGGGGCCCAGTACTTC CASSLGGPGAQYF
13 TRBJ1-1 TRBV19 - few TGTGCCAGTAGTGACAGAGCGAACACTGAAGCTTTCTTT CASSDRANTEAFF
15 TRBJ2-7 TRBV11-3 - few TGTGCCAGCAGCTTAGGCACTCTAAGCTCCTACGAGCAGTACTTC CASSLGTLSSYEQYF
17 TRBJ2-4 TRBV12-5 TRBD1 - TGTGCTAGTGGTCAAAAACAGGGGCCCCTAGCCAAAAACATTCAGTACTTC CASGQKQGPLAKNIQYF
15 TRBJ2-1 TRBV11-3 - - TGTGCCAGCAGCCCCAGGGTCTCCTCGGGCAATGAGCAGTTCTTC CASSPRVSSGNEQFF
13 TRBJ2-2 TRBV6-6 - once TGTGCCAGCAGGCCCAGACTGCACCGGGAGCTGTTTTTT CASRPRLHRELFF
14 TRBJ1-5 TRBV6-1 - once TGTGCCAGCAGTGATGTTAGCAGCAATCAGCCCCAGCATTTT CASSDVSSNQPQHF
16 TRBJ2-7 TRBV7-9 TRBD1 - TGTGCCAGCAGCCATATCCGGGACAGGGAAAAGGGCGAGCAGTACTTC CASSHIRDREKGEQYF
13 TRBJ1-6 TRBV23-1 - - TGCGCCAGCCCAGTCAAGTGTTATTCACCCCTCCACTTT CASPVKCYSPLHF
16 TRBJ2-7 TRBV25-1 - - TGTGCCAGCAGCGAAAGGAGGGGGCAGTTAAACTACGAGCAGTACTTC CASSERRGQLNYEQYF
15 TRBJ1-6 TRBV4-3 - few TGCGCCAGCAGCCAACAAACAGGTGGGAATTCACCCCTCCACTTT CASSQQTGGNSPLHF
14 TRBJ1-5 TRBV5-4 TRBD1 - TGTGCCAGCAGTATAGACAGGGGGCTTCAGCCCCAGCATTTT CASSIDRGLQPQHF
15 TRBJ2-1 TRBV11-1 - - TGTGCCAGCATCCTCGGACAAGGGAATAACAATGAGCAGTTCTTC CASILGQGNNNEQFF
16 TRBJ2-2 TRBV7-6 - - TGTGCCAGCATTCATCCGGGGGGCGCGTCGACCGGGGAGCTGTTTTTT CASIHPGGASTGELFF
13 TRBJ2-2 TRBV21-1 - - TGTGCCAGCCCAAGCCCTGTCACCGGGGAGCTGTTTTTT CASPSPVTGELFF
15 TRBJ2-7 TRBV9 TRBD1 - TGTGCCAGCAGCGTAGGAGGACAGGGGGACTACGAGCAGTACTTC CASSVGGQGDYEQYF
15 TRBJ2-1 TRBV9 - - TGTGCCAGCAGCGCGACCACAGGAGACTACAATGAGCAGTTCTTC CASSATTGDYNEQFF